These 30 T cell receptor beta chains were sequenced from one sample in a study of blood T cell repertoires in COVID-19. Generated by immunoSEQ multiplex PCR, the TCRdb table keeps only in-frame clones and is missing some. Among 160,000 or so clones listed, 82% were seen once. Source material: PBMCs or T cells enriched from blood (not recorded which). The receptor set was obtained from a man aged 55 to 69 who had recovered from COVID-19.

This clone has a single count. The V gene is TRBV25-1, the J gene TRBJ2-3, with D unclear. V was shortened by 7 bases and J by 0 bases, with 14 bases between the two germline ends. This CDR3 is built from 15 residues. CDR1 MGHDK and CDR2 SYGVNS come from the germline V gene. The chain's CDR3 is CASTQDTSSTDTQYF. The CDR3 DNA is TGTGCCAGCACCCAAGACACCTCGAGCACAGATACGCAGTATTTT.

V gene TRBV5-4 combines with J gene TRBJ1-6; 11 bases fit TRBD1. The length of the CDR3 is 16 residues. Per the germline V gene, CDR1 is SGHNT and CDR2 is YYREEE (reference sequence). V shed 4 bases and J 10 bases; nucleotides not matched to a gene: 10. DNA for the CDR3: TGTGCCAGCAGCAAGGGGACAGGGGGTGAAGGATCACCCCTCCACTTT. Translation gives CASSKGTGGEGSPLHF.

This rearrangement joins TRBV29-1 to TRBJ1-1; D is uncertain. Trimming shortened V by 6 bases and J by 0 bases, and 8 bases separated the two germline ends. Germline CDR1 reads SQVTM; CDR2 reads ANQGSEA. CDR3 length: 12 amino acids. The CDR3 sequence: CSVLPLNTEAFF. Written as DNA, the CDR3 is TGCAGCGTCCTCCCCCTGAACACTGAAGCTTTCTTT.

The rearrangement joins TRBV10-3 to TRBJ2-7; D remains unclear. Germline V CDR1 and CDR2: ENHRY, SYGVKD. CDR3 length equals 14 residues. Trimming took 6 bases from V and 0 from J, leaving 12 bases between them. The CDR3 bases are TGTGCCATCAGGCCGGGTGTGTTCTCCTACGAGCAGTACTTC. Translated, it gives CAIRPGVFSYEQYF.

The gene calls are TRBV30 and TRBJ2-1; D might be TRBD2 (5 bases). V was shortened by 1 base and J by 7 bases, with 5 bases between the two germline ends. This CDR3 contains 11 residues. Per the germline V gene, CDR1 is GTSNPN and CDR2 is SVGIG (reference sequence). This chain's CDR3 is CAWSGRNEQFF. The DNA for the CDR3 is TGTGCCTGGAGTGGGAGGAATGAGCAGTTCTTC.

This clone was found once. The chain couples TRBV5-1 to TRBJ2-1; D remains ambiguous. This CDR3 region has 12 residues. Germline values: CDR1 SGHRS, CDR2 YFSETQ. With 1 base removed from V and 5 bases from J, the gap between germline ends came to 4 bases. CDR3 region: CASSLLDNEQFF. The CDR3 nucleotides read TGCGCCAGCAGCTTGCTAGACAATGAGCAGTTCTTC.

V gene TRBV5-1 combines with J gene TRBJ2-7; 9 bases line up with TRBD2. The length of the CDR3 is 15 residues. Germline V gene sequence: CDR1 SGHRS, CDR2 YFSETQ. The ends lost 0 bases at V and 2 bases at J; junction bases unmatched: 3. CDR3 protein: CASSLGLAVTYEQYF. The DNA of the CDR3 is TGCGCCAGCAGCTTGGGACTAGCGGTTACCTACGAGCAGTACTTC.

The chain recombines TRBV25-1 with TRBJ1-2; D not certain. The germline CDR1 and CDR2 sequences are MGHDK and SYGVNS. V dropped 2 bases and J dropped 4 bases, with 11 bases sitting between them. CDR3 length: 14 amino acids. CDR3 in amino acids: CASSEPNRVYGYTF. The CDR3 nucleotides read TGTGCCAGCAGTGAACCTAATCGGGTCTATGGCTACACCTTC.

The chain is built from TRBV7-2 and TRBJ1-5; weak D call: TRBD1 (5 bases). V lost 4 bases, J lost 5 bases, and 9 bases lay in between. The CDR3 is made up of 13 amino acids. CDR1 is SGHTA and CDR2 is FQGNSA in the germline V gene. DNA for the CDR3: TGTGCCAGCAGCTCTCAGACAGATCAGCCCCAGCATTTT. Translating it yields CASSSQTDQPQHF.

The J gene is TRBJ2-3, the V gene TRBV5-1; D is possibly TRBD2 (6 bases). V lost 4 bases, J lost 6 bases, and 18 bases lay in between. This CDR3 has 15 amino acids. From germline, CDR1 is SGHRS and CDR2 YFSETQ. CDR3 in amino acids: CASSAGTRPGDTQYF. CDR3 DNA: TGCGCCAGCAGCGCAGGGACTCGCCCTGGGGATACGCAGTATTTT.

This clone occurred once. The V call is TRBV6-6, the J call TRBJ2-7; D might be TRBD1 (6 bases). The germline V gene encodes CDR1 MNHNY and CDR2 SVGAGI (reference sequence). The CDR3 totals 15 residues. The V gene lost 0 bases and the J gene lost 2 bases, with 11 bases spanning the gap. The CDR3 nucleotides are TGTGCCAGCAGTTACTCCGGGACAAGGGCCTACGAGCAGTACTTC. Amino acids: CASSYSGTRAYEQYF.

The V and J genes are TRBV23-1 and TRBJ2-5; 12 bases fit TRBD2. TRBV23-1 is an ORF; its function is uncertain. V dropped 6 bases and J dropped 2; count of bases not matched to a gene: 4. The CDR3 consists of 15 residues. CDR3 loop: CASRPSGGEQETQYF. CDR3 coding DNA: TGCGCCAGCAGGCCTAGCGGGGGGGAGCAAGAGACCCAGTACTTC.

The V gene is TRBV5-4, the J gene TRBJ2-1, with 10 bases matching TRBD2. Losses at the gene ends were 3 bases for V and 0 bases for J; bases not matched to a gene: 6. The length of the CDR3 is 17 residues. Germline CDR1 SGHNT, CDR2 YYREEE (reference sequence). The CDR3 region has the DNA TGTGCCAGCAGCTCGGCGTCTAGCGGGAGCTCCTACAATGAGCAGTTCTTC. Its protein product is CASSSASSGSSYNEQFF.

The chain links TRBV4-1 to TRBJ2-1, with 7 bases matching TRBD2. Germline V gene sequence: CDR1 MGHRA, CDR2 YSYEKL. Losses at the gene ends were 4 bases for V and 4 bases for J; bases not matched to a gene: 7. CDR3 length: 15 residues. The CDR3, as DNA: TGCGCCAGCAGCCCCATCGGCGGGAGTTACAATGAGCAGTTCTTC. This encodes CASSPIGGSYNEQFF.

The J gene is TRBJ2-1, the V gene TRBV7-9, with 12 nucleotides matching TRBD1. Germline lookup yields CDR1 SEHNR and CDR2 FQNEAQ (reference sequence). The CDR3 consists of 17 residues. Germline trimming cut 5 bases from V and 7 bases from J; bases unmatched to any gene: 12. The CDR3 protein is CASSPDWGDRGLNEQFF. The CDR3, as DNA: TGTGCCAGCAGCCCGGACTGGGGGGACAGGGGGCTGAATGAGCAGTTCTTC.

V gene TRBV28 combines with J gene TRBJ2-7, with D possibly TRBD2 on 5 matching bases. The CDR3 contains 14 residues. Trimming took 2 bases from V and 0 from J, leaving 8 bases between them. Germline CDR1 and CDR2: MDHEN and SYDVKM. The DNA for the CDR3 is TGTGCCAGCAGTTTAGAAGGGAGCTCCTACGAGCAGTACTTC. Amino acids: CASSLEGSSYEQYF.

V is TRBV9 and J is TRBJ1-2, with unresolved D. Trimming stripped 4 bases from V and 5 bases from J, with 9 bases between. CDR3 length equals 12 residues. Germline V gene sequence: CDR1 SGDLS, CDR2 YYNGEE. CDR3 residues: CASSPHSYGYTF. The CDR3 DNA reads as TGTGCCAGCAGCCCTCACTCTTATGGCTACACCTTC.

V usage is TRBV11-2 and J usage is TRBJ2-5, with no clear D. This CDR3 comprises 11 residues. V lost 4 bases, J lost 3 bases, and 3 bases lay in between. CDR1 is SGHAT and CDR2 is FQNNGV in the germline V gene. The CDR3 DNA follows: TGTGCCAGCAGCTATAAAGAGACCCAGTACTTC. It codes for CASSYKETQYF.

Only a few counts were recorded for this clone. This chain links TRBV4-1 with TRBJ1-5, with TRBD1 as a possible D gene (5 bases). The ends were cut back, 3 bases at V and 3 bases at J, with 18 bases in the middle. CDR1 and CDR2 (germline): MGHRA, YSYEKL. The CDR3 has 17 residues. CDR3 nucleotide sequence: TGCGCCAGCAGCCATATATTCCGGCCAGGGCACAATCAGCCCCAGCATTTT. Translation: CASSHIFRPGHNQPQHF.

CDR3 loop: CAWSGGQGGMGRTEKLFF. The CDR3 coding sequence is TGTGCCTGGAGTGGGGGACAGGGAGGAATGGGGAGAACTGAAAAACTGTTTTTT. The chain uses TRBV30 and TRBJ1-4, with TRBD1 matching over 9 bases. The germline CDR1 and CDR2 sequences are GTSNPN and SVGIG (reference sequence). With 1 base clipped from V and 7 bases from J, the junction kept 16 bases outside the gene matches. There are 18 residues in the CDR3. Looking up the rest from reference TRBV30 and TRBJ1-4 gives the full variable domain: SQTIHQWPATLVQPVGSPLSLECTVEGTSNPNLYWYRQAAGRGLQLLFYSVGIGQISSEVPQNLSASRPQDRQFILSSKKLLLSDSGFYLCAWSGGQGGMGRTEKLFFGSGTQLSVL.

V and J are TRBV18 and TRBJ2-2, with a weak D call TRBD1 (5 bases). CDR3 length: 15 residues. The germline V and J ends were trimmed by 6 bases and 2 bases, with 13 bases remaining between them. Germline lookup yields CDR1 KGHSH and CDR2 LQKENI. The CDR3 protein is CASSKVGQNTGELFF. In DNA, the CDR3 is TGTGCCAGCTCGAAGGTGGGGCAAAACACCGGGGAGCTGTTTTTT. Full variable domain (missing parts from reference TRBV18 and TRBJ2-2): NAGVMQNPRHLVRRRGQEARLRCSPMKGHSHVYWYRQLPEEGLKFMVYLQKENIIDESGMPKERFSAEFPKEGPSILRIQQVVRGDSAAYFCASSKVGQNTGELFFGEGSRLTVL.

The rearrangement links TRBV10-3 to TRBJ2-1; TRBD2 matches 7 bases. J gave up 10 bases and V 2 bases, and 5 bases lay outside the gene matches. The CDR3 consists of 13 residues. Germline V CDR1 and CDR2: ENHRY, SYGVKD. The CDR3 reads CAISEGLDREQFF. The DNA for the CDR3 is TGTGCCATCAGTGAGGGACTAGATAGGGAGCAGTTCTTC.

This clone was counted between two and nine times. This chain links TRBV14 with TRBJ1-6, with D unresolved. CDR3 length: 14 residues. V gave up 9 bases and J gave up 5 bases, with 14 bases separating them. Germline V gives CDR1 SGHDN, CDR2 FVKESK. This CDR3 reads CARRRGADNSPLHF. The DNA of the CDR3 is TGTGCCAGACGGCGGGGAGCGGATAATTCACCCCTCCACTTT.

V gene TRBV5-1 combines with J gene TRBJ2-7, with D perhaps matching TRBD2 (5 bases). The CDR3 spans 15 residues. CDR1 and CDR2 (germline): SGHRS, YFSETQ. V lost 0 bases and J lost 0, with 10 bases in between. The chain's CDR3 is CASSLDGDSSYEQYF. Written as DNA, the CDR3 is TGCGCCAGCAGCTTGGACGGGGATAGCTCCTACGAGCAGTACTTC.

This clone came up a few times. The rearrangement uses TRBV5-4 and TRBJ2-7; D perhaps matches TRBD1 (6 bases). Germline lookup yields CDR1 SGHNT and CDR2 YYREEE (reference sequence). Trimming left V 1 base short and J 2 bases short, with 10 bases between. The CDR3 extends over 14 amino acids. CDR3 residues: CASSLRQGPYEQYF. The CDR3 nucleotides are TGTGCCAGCAGCTTGAGGCAGGGGCCCTACGAGCAGTACTTC.

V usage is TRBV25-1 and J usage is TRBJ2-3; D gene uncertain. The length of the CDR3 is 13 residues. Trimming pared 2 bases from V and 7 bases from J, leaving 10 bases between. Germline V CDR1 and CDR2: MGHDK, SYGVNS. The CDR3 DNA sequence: TGTGCCAGCAGTGAACCCGCAGCGTATACGCAGTATTTT. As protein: CASSEPAAYTQYF.

CDR3 sequence reads: CASSQGTGVAYEQYF. The CDR3 DNA reads TGTGCCAGCAGCCAAGGGACAGGGGTTGCCTACGAGCAGTACTTC. The chain has TRBV3-1 (or the pseudogene TRBV3-2) and TRBJ2-7; 9 bases align to TRBD1. Germline CDR1 reads LGHDT; CDR2 reads YNNKEL (reference sequence). V was pared by 1 base and J by 2 bases, with 3 bases of the junction left unmatched. The CDR3 is made up of 15 amino acids.

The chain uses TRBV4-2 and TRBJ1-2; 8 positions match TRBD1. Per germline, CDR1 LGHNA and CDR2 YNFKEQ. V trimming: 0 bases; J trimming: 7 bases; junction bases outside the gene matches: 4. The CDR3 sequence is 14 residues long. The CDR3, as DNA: TGTGCCAGCAGCCAAGAAGCCAGGGGGCCTGGCTACACCTTC. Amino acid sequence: CASSQEARGPGYTF.

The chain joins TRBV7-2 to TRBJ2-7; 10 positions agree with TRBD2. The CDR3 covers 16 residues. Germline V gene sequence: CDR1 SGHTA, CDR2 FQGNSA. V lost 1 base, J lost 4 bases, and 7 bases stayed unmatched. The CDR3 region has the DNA TGTGCCAGCAGCTTAGAACCTCCTAGCGGGGGTTACGAGCAGTACTTC. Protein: CASSLEPPSGGYEQYF.

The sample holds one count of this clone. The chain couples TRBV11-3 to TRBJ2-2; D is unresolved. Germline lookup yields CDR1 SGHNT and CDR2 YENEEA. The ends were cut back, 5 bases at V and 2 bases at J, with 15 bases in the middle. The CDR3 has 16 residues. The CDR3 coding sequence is TGTGCCAGCAGCCCCGTCTCCGGCGGTAACACCGGGGAGCTGTTTTTT. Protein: CASSPVSGGNTGELFF.